Listed below are T cell receptor beta chains from one sample, sequenced in a study of cytomegalovirus exposure and HLA in healthy donors. The method was immunoSEQ multiplex PCR; TCRdb's version includes in-frame clones alone and lacks a portion of them. The sample consists of about 180,000 clones, under 85% of them appearing once. The specimen sequenced was PBMCs. The receptors originated from a male donor in good health and CMV-seronegative. The CDR3 runs from the conserved cysteine through the conserved F or W. D genes are given only for firm matches. Only part of the rows carry a size: once, few, many, or a class if the clone is expanded.

clone size: -
D gene: -
V gene: TRBV7-2
J gene: TRBJ1-6
CDR3 DNA: TGTGCCAGCAGCGGGTGGAAACAGCAAAATTCACCCCTCCACTTT
CDR3 protein: CASSGWKQQNSPLHF

clone size: -
D gene: TRBD1
V gene: TRBV6-1
J gene: TRBJ2-1
CDR3 DNA: TGTGCCAGCAGTGGACAGGGCCATGAGCAGTTCTTC
CDR3 protein: CASSGQGHEQFF

clone size: -
D gene: -
V gene: TRBV6-1
J gene: TRBJ1-1
CDR3 DNA: TGTGCCATCACAGGCAGATGGGGCACTGAAGCTTTCTTT
CDR3 protein: CAITGRWGTEAFF

clone size: few
D gene: TRBD1
V gene: TRBV7-2
J gene: TRBJ2-5
CDR3 DNA: TGTGCCAGCAGCTTTAAGGGGGCCGGGGAGCAGTACTTC
CDR3 protein: CASSFKGAGEQYF

clone size: -
D gene: -
V gene: TRBV29-1
J gene: TRBJ2-2
CDR3 DNA: TGCAGCGTTGGAGGGTACACCGGGGAGCTGTTTTTT
CDR3 protein: CSVGGYTGELFF

clone size: -
D gene: -
V gene: TRBV2
J gene: TRBJ1-2
CDR3 DNA: TGTGCCAGCGCTGGAGTGGGTGGCTACACCTTC
CDR3 protein: CASAGVGGYTF

clone size: -
D gene: -
V gene: TRBV4-1
J gene: TRBJ2-7
CDR3 DNA: TGCGCCAGCTCAGGGGACAAAACCTACGAGCAGTACTTC
CDR3 protein: CASSGDKTYEQYF

clone size: -
D gene: -
V gene: TRBV2
J gene: TRBJ2-1
CDR3 DNA: TGTGCCAGCAAAATTAGCGGCTACAATGAGCAGTTCTTC
CDR3 protein: CASKISGYNEQFF

clone size: -
D gene: -
V gene: TRBV10-3
J gene: TRBJ2-4
CDR3 DNA: TGTGCCATCAGTGAGAATAGCGTAGCCAAAAACATTCAGTACTTC
CDR3 protein: CAISENSVAKNIQYF

clone size: once
D gene: TRBD1
V gene: TRBV6-5
J gene: TRBJ1-2
CDR3 DNA: TGTGCCAGCAGTTACAATGGACAGGGGGATGGCTACACCTTC
CDR3 protein: CASSYNGQGDGYTF

clone size: -
D gene: -
V gene: TRBV9
J gene: TRBJ1-5
CDR3 DNA: TGTGCCAGCAGCGTGGGCCAAAGCAATCAGCCCCAGCATTTT
CDR3 protein: CASSVGQSNQPQHF

clone size: -
D gene: -
V gene: TRBV11-3
J gene: TRBJ2-1
CDR3 DNA: TGTGCCAGCAGCCGAGGTGGGGCCAGCTCCTACAATGAGCAGTTCTTC
CDR3 protein: CASSRGGASSYNEQFF

clone size: -
D gene: TRBD2
V gene: TRBV10-3
J gene: TRBJ2-3
CDR3 DNA: TGTGCCATCAGTGTGGGCGGGGGGGAGGGAGATACGCAGTATTTT
CDR3 protein: CAISVGGGEGDTQYF

clone size: -
D gene: TRBD2
V gene: TRBV27
J gene: TRBJ2-3
CDR3 DNA: TGTGCCAGCAGTTTCCTCCTCCCGGGCAGCGGGGGGGCAGGAGATACGCAGTATTTT
CDR3 protein: CASSFLLPGSGGAGDTQYF

clone size: -
D gene: TRBD1
V gene: TRBV29-1
J gene: TRBJ1-2
CDR3 DNA: TGCAGCGTTGATGAGGGGGCTACTAACTATGGCTACACCTTC
CDR3 protein: CSVDEGATNYGYTF

clone size: -
D gene: -
V gene: TRBV6-5
J gene: TRBJ1-5
CDR3 DNA: TGTGCCAGCAGTTATGGCCGCAATCAGCCCCAGCATTTT
CDR3 protein: CASSYGRNQPQHF

clone size: -
D gene: -
V gene: TRBV4-1
J gene: TRBJ1-5
CDR3 DNA: TGCGCCAGCAGCCACAGAAAACTGTATAGCAATCAGCCCCGGCATTTT
CDR3 protein: CASSHRKLYSNQPRHF

clone size: -
D gene: -
V gene: TRBV5-1
J gene: TRBJ1-4
CDR3 DNA: TGCGCCAGCAGCTTGGACTGGGGGGGGCCGGGTGAAAAACTGTTTTTT
CDR3 protein: CASSLDWGGPGEKLFF

clone size: -
D gene: -
V gene: TRBV18
J gene: TRBJ2-5
CDR3 DNA: TGTGCCAGCTCACCCTTAAAAGAGACCCAGTACTTC
CDR3 protein: CASSPLKETQYF

clone size: -
D gene: TRBD1
V gene: TRBV2
J gene: TRBJ2-7
CDR3 DNA: TGTGCCAGCAGGTTGGAACAGGGGGACTACGAGCAGTACTTC
CDR3 protein: CASRLEQGDYEQYF

clone size: -
D gene: -
V gene: TRBV5-7
J gene: TRBJ1-5
CDR3 DNA: TGTGCCAGCAGCTTCGACAGGTCCCATAGCAATCAGCCCCAGCATTTT
CDR3 protein: CASSFDRSHSNQPQHF

clone size: -
D gene: TRBD2
V gene: TRBV28
J gene: TRBJ2-5
CDR3 DNA: TGTGCCAGCAGTCCCCCCCTAGCGGGAGGGTCGGAGACCCAGTACTTC
CDR3 protein: CASSPPLAGGSETQYF

clone size: -
D gene: -
V gene: TRBV21-1
J gene: TRBJ2-5
CDR3 DNA: TGTGCCAGCAGCAACCGAGCCGGGACAGAAGAAGAGACCCAGTACTTC
CDR3 protein: CASSNRAGTEEETQYF

clone size: -
D gene: TRBD1
V gene: TRBV9
J gene: TRBJ2-7
CDR3 DNA: TGTGCCAGCAGCGGGGCGGACAGGCCTTTTTCCTACGAGCAGTACTTC
CDR3 protein: CASSGADRPFSYEQYF

clone size: -
D gene: -
V gene: TRBV6-6
J gene: TRBJ2-1
CDR3 DNA: TGTGCCAGCAGTTACCCCAGTGTCAATGAGCAGTTCTTC
CDR3 protein: CASSYPSVNEQFF

clone size: once
D gene: -
V gene: TRBV7-9
J gene: TRBJ1-6
CDR3 DNA: TGTTCCAGCAGCTCCCCGAACAGGGCCGCACCCCTCCACTTT
CDR3 protein: CSSSSPNRAAPLHF

clone size: few
D gene: -
V gene: TRBV11-2
J gene: TRBJ2-1
CDR3 DNA: TGTGCCAGCCGAATAGGAGGGGGGGGCCTTGAGCAGTTCTTC
CDR3 protein: CASRIGGGGLEQFF

clone size: -
D gene: TRBD2
V gene: TRBV9
J gene: TRBJ2-3
CDR3 DNA: TGTGCCAGCAGCAATTCCGGGACTAGCGGGAGGATAACAGATACGCAGTATTTT
CDR3 protein: CASSNSGTSGRITDTQYF

clone size: -
D gene: TRBD2
V gene: TRBV28
J gene: TRBJ2-3
CDR3 DNA: TGTGCCGGATCAGCGGGAGCCGGCGCAGATACGCAGTATTTT
CDR3 protein: CAGSAGAGADTQYF

clone size: -
D gene: -
V gene: TRBV28
J gene: TRBJ1-2
CDR3 DNA: TGTGCCAGCAGTTCCAGGGGCTATGGCTACACCTTC
CDR3 protein: CASSSRGYGYTF

clone size: -
D gene: TRBD1
V gene: TRBV9
J gene: TRBJ1-6
CDR3 DNA: TGTGCCAGCAGCGTCCGACAGGGCGTTAATTCACCCCTCCACTTT
CDR3 protein: CASSVRQGVNSPLHF

clone size: once
D gene: TRBD2
V gene: TRBV30
J gene: TRBJ2-1
CDR3 DNA: TGTGCCTGGAGCACAGCGGGGGGGCCGAATGAGCAGTTCTTC
CDR3 protein: CAWSTAGGPNEQFF

clone size: -
D gene: TRBD1
V gene: TRBV28
J gene: TRBJ2-7
CDR3 DNA: TGTGCCAGCAGTTTCCTCGGGACAGCCTACGAGCAGTACTTC
CDR3 protein: CASSFLGTAYEQYF

clone size: -
D gene: -
V gene: TRBV6-1
J gene: TRBJ2-4
CDR3 DNA: TGTGCCAGCAGTGGGTACGGACTAGCCAAAAACATTCAGTACTTC
CDR3 protein: CASSGYGLAKNIQYF

clone size: -
D gene: -
V gene: TRBV10-2
J gene: TRBJ2-4
CDR3 DNA: TGCGCCAGCAGTGACACCGTTGAGGGCAAAAACATTCAGTACTTC
CDR3 protein: CASSDTVEGKNIQYF

clone size: -
D gene: TRBD1
V gene: TRBV30
J gene: TRBJ2-7
CDR3 DNA: TGTGCCTGCCTAATAACGGGACAGGGTTTCTACGAGCAGTACTTC
CDR3 protein: CACLITGQGFYEQYF

clone size: -
D gene: -
V gene: TRBV27
J gene: TRBJ1-1
CDR3 DNA: TGTGCCAGCAGTTTGAGACTCGACACTGAAGCTTTCTTT
CDR3 protein: CASSLRLDTEAFF

clone size: -
D gene: TRBD1
V gene: TRBV5-8
J gene: TRBJ1-5
CDR3 DNA: TGTGCCAGCAGGCATGATGACAGGGGCTATAGCAATCAGCCCCAGCATTTT
CDR3 protein: CASRHDDRGYSNQPQHF

clone size: -
D gene: TRBD1
V gene: TRBV19
J gene: TRBJ1-4
CDR3 DNA: TGTGCCAGTAGTCTATGGGGACAGGGTCATGAAAAACTGTTTTTT
CDR3 protein: CASSLWGQGHEKLFF

clone size: few
D gene: -
V gene: TRBV10-1
J gene: TRBJ2-5
CDR3 DNA: TGCGCCAGCAGTGACTCCGAGACCCAGTACTTC
CDR3 protein: CASSDSETQYF